Given below is one T cell receptor beta chain in context. Repertoires were generated with immunoSEQ multiplex PCR, while TCRdb's copy carries only in-frame clones and drops some. In the table there are approximately 84,000 clones, 90% of which are singletons. The CDR3 covers 14 residues. The V gene's germline CDR1 is SGHDT and CDR2 YYEEEE. V lost 4 bases, J lost 0 bases, and 10 bases lay in between. This record belongs to a study of blood T cell repertoires in COVID-19. Sequenced: peripheral blood. The rearrangement links TRBV5-6 to TRBJ1-2; D is unresolved. The sequence was collected from a human donor with active COVID-19. The donor label of this sample is uncertain. In DNA form, the CDR3 reads TGTGCCAGCAGCGAGACGACTTCTAACTATGGCTACACCTTC. Protein product: CASSETTSNYGYTF.